These 23 T cell receptor beta chains were sequenced from one sample in a study of Graves' ophthalmopathy and Graves' hyperthyroidism. As the template, RNA transcripts were used to amplify TCR beta CDR3 regions. Second-round multiplex PCR followed a first-round RT-PCR using HTBI primers. TCRdb re-derived calls from the multiplex PCR reads in MiXCR, one entry per CDR3 protein. Of roughly 410,000 distinct CDR3 sequences listed, roughly 15% are singletons. Sequenced sample: peripheral blood. These receptors originate from a woman younger than 35 with stable Graves' hyperthyroidism.

This chain uses TRBV15 with TRBJ1-1; perhaps TRBD1 as D (6 bases). V dropped 5 bases and J dropped 1 base, with 17 bases sitting between them. Germline CDR1 is LNHNV and CDR2 is YYDKDF (reference sequence). The CDR3 runs 16 residues. This CDR3 reads CATSGQPTGRNTEAFF. CDR3 nucleotides: TGTGCCACCAGCGGACAGCCGACAGGCCGGAACACTGAAGCTTTCTTT.

In its sample, this clonotype was seen many times. This chain links TRBV12-5 with TRBJ2-5; D gene ambiguous. The V gene lost 2 bases and the J gene lost 2 bases, with 9 bases spanning the gap. CDR1 and CDR2 from the germline V gene are LGHNT and FRNRAP. The CDR3 consists of 14 residues. The CDR3 reads CASGLQTQQETQYF. CDR3 nucleotides: TGTGCTAGTGGTTTGCAGACACAACAAGAGACCCAGTACTTC.

The table lists this clonotype with a few counts. The CDR3 reads CSVGDGEHAEAFF. In DNA, the CDR3 is TGCAGCGTTGGGGACGGTGAGCACGCTGAAGCTTTCTTT. This chain joins TRBV29-1 and TRBJ1-1, with a weak D call TRBD1 (5 bases). The CDR3 spans 13 residues. CDR1 and CDR2 from the germline V gene are SQVTM and ANQGSEA. V lost 4 bases, J lost 6 bases, and 15 bases lay in between.

Here the CDR3 DNA reads TGTGCCAGCAGCTTAGATAGCGGTTATCAGCCCCAGCATTTT. Its protein product is CASSLDSGYQPQHF. This chain uses TRBV11-2 with TRBJ1-5; no clear D. The CDR3 runs to 14 residues. CDR1 and CDR2 from the germline V gene are SGHAT and FQNNGV. The V end lost 0 bases, the J end lost 5 bases, and 8 bases lay between the germline ends.

There are many counts of this clonotype. This rearrangement joins TRBV27 to TRBJ1-1; D is perhaps TRBD1 (5 bases). The ends were cut back, 1 base at V and 6 bases at J, with 15 bases in the middle. CDR1 is MNHEY, CDR2 SMNVEV, per germline (reference sequence). This CDR3 is 15 amino acids long. CDR3 amino acids: CASSLLWGKRSEAFF. CDR3 bases: TGTGCCAGCAGTTTATTGTGGGGCAAACGCTCTGAAGCTTTCTTT.

This clonotype was counted ten times or more. The chain uses TRBV12-3 or TRBV12-4 and TRBJ1-1; TRBD1 is a possible D gene (6 bases). Trimming left V 5 bases short and J 8 bases short, with 12 bases between. This CDR3 contains 12 residues. The CDR3 loop is CASSAHRAEAFF. The CDR3 nucleotides read TGTGCCAGCAGTGCCCACAGGGCCGAAGCTTTCTTT.

This rearrangement joins TRBV18 to TRBJ1-3; unclear D gene. The germline V and J ends were trimmed by 3 bases and 4 bases, with 19 bases remaining between them. The CDR3 extends over 17 amino acids. Germline CDR1 KGHSH, CDR2 LQKENI. CDR3 bases: TGTGCCAGCTCACCCCTCCCCACGGTCGCCCTCGGAAACACCATATATTTT. It yields the protein CASSPLPTVALGNTIYF.

This clonotype was recorded at least ten times. V usage is TRBV28 and J usage is TRBJ2-6, with TRBD1 matching 8 bases. Per the germline V gene, CDR1 is MDHEN and CDR2 is SYDVKM. CDR3 length: 16 amino acids. J gave up 2 bases and V 11 bases, and 11 bases lay outside the gene matches. The CDR3 is CASQGVGQAGANVLTF. CDR3 DNA sequence: TGTGCCTCACAGGGGGTAGGGCAGGCTGGGGCCAACGTCCTGACTTTC.

Worth noting for this clonotype: Just one base apart from a much larger clone, this may be a read error. The missing conserved phenylalanine or tryptophan at the end of this CDR3 makes a read error likely. V usage is TRBV5-1 and J usage is TRBJ2-2; TRBD1 matches at 9 bases. CDR3 length: 15 residues. Germline assignment: CDR1 SGHRS and CDR2 YFSETQ. V lost 4 bases, J lost 0 bases, and 1 base stayed unmatched. The CDR3, as DNA: TGCGCCAGCAGCCGGACAGGGGCGAACACCGGGGAGCTGTTTGTT. Its protein is CASSRTGANTGELFV.

V usage is TRBV12-3 or TRBV12-4 and J usage is TRBJ1-2; D possibly corresponds to TRBD1 (5 bases). V was trimmed by 2 bases and J by 5 bases, leaving 12 bases between them. CDR3 length: 14 amino acids. CDR3 in DNA: TGTGCCAGCAGTTTAAACAGGCTAGGGTATGGCTACACCTTC. Encoded protein: CASSLNRLGYGYTF.

This clonotype was observed at least ten times. This chain links TRBV6-1 with TRBJ1-2, with 7 bases lining up with TRBD1. Trimming cost V 6 bases and J 3 bases; bases outside gene matches: 7. Germline V CDR1 and CDR2: MNHNS, SASEGT. This CDR3 region has 14 residues. CDR3 sequence reads: CASREQGYHYGYTF. CDR3 nucleotides: TGTGCCAGCAGAGAACAGGGGTATCACTATGGCTACACCTTC.

The chain couples TRBV28 to TRBJ1-6; no clear D gene. Deletions cut 5 bases from V and 0 bases from J, with 11 bases between. From germline, CDR1 is MDHEN and CDR2 SYDVKM. This CDR3 has 16 amino acids. The DNA of the CDR3 is TGTGCCAGCAGTCCCTCGGGGAGCTCCTATAATTCACCCCTCCACTTT. It encodes CASSPSGSSYNSPLHF.

V usage is TRBV29-1 and J usage is TRBJ2-5, with D unclear. Germline-derived CDR1 and CDR2 are SQVTM and ANQGSEA. The V gene lost 5 bases and the J gene lost 5 bases, with 21 bases spanning the gap. The CDR3 is 15 amino acids. In DNA, the CDR3 is TGCAGCGTTAAGGATCCCCAAGGCATCACGGAGACCCAGTACTTC. Translation gives CSVKDPQGITETQYF.

On this clonotype itself: This may arise from a read error, as a much more abundant clone is one base away. The conserved final phenylalanine or tryptophan is absent from the CDR3, which likely points to a read error. V and J are TRBV7-2 and TRBJ1-2, with D possibly TRBD1 on 5 matching bases. The germline CDR1 and CDR2 sequences are SGHTA and FQGNSA. Trimming took 5 bases from V and 4 from J, leaving 14 bases between them. The length of the CDR3 is 14 residues. CDR3 sequence reads: CASSPRVGTYGYTY. CDR3 bases: TGTGCCAGCAGCCCCCGGGTAGGGACCTATGGCTACACCTAC.

V and J are TRBV11-1 and TRBJ2-7, with 7 bases aligning to TRBD1. The length of the CDR3 is 14 residues. The germline V gene encodes CDR1 SGHAT and CDR2 FQDESV (reference sequence). J was trimmed by 5 bases and V by 6 bases; bases with no gene match: 10. CDR3 residues: CASSSGQRIHEQYF. CDR3 bases: TGTGCCAGCAGTTCGGGACAGAGGATCCACGAGCAGTACTTC.

Many counts were recorded for this clonotype. The chain employs TRBV20-1 and TRBJ2-7, with D uncertain. The CDR3 length is 13 residues. CDR1 is DFQATT and CDR2 is SNEGSKA in the germline V gene (reference sequence). V lost 3 bases and J lost 3, with 12 bases in between. The CDR3 here is CSASIRSGYEQYF. The CDR3 nucleotides are TGCAGTGCTAGTATCCGGTCTGGCTACGAGCAGTACTTC.

In its sample, this clonotype was seen a few times. The chain joins TRBV6-1 to TRBJ2-7; maybe TRBD1 (6 bases). The V gene's germline CDR1 is MNHNS and CDR2 SASEGT. V was cut by 6 bases and J by 0 bases, with 12 bases left in between. The CDR3 is made up of 14 amino acids. This CDR3 reads CASRGWDISYEQYF. For the CDR3, the DNA is TGTGCCAGCAGGGGTTGGGACATCTCCTACGAGCAGTACTTC.

This clonotype was recorded many times. This sequence joins TRBV29-1 and TRBJ1-1; D is possibly TRBD1 (5 bases). This CDR3 is built from 12 residues. The germline V and J ends were trimmed by 6 bases and 8 bases, with 16 bases remaining between them. The germline gives CDR1 SQVTM, CDR2 ANQGSEA. The CDR3 bases are TGCAGCGTCCCCGGAAGCAGGGTCGAAGCTTTCTTT. It codes for CSVPGSRVEAFF.

The chain combines TRBV6-5 with TRBJ2-7; TRBD1 might be the D (6 bases). This CDR3 region has 15 residues. The germline V gene encodes CDR1 MNHEY and CDR2 SVGAGI. V was pared by 4 bases and J by 3 bases, with 16 bases between. CDR3 sequence (DNA): TGTGCCAGCAGTTGGGGGACAAGGTCTGTCTACGAGCAGTACTTC. Translating it yields CASSWGTRSVYEQYF.

This clonotype showed up many times. The rearrangement uses TRBV6-5 and TRBJ2-2; D gene unclear. This CDR3 has 14 amino acids. The V gene's germline CDR1 is MNHEY and CDR2 SVGAGI. The ends were cut back, 2 bases at V and 1 base at J, with 5 bases in the middle. This chain's CDR3 is CASSYNKNTGELFF. The CDR3 coding sequence is TGTGCCAGCAGTTACAACAAGAACACCGGGGAGCTGTTTTTT.

This clonotype has at least ten counts. V is TRBV12-3 or TRBV12-4 and J is TRBJ2-5, with 7 bases fitting TRBD2. This CDR3 is 14 amino acids long. V gave up 6 bases and J gave up 1 base; unmatched junction bases: 5. Here the CDR3 DNA reads TGTGCCAGCAGGCTATCTAGCGGCCAAGAGACCCAGTACTTC. Protein sequence: CASRLSSGQETQYF.

A word on this clonotype: A read error may explain this, as a much larger clone is one base away. The V gene is TRBV12-3 or TRBV12-4, the J gene TRBJ1-2, with TRBD1 as a possible D gene (6 bases). The CDR3 is 15 residues long. The CDR3 nucleotides are TGTGCCACCCGCCGGGGGGGGCCTCCTAACCATGGCTACACCTTC. Amino acid sequence: CATRRGGPPNHGYTF.

This clonotype was seen repeatedly, ten times or more. The junction shows a germline mismatch at one end, possibly a read error. The chain combines TRBV7-2 with TRBJ2-5; 7 bases fit TRBD1. CDR3 length equals 13 residues. CDR1 and CDR2 (germline): SGHTA, FQGNSA. The CDR3 here is CASSLVGTEPSNF. The CDR3 DNA sequence: TGTGCCAGCAGCTTAGTAGGGACAGAGCCGTCGAACTTC. Based on the CDR3 plus reference TRBV7-2 and TRBJ2-5, the full variable domain is GAGVSQSPSNKVTEKGKDVELRCDPISGHTALYWYRQSLGQGLEFLIYFQGNSAPDKSGLPSDRFSAERTGGSVSTLTIQRTQQEDSAVYLCASSLVGTEPSNFGPGTRLLVL.